This T cell receptor (beta chain) was identified in a study of T cells in Graves' hyperthyroidism and ophthalmopathy. This clonotype was detected ten times or more. Antigen: not known. Study-wide results and caveats: The model made its ophthalmopathy prediction, and onset followed a median approximately 6 months later.

Patients aged 18 to 65 had newly diagnosed hyperthyroidism lasting under 2 months. Authors of the study amplified TCR beta CDR3 regions from RNA transcripts. The TCR CDR3 was amplified in a first-round RT-PCR using the HTBI primer set. TCRdb reanalysed the multiplex PCR reads using MiXCR and keeps one entry per CDR3 protein. The table shows hundreds of thousands of distinct CDR3 sequences, with 15% to 17% occurring only once. This TCR was sampled from a woman younger than 30 with Graves' hyperthyroidism. Sequenced input: blood.

The CDR3 loop is CASALGASGNTIYF. The DNA for the CDR3 is TGTGCTAGTGCCCTGGGAGCCTCTGGAAACACCATATATTTT. This chain links TRBV12-5 with TRBJ1-3; D not resolved. With 7 bases removed from V and 0 bases from J, the gap between germline ends came to 10 bases. The CDR3 spans 14 residues. The V gene's germline CDR1 is LGHNT and CDR2 FRNRAP.